This T cell receptor (beta chain) was captured by sequencing in a study of blood T cells in healthy people across ages. A sample-barcoded 5' primer and a J-beta primer mix were used in a second PCR of roughly 7 to 12 cycles. Every cDNA molecule carried a tag from a template-switch adaptor bearing 12 random nucleotides. TCRdb redid the calling of the 5' RACE reads with MiXCR, one entry per CDR3 protein. The data contain 980,000 or so distinct CDR3 sequences, roughly 50% of them singletons. Isolating PBMCs gave at least 6.5 million of these cells per sample. Only one count was recorded for this clonotype. Germline CDR1 and CDR2: SGHTA and FQGTGA. This CDR3 comprises 16 residues. V gave up 1 base and J gave up 9 bases; unmatched junction bases: 7.

Material: blood. This TCR was sampled from a man younger than 45 in good health. This chain links TRBV7-3 with TRBJ2-1; 12 bases fit TRBD2. CDR3 sequence (DNA): TGTGCCAGCAGCTTAAATCCTAGCGGGGGGGGGGGTGAGCAGTTCTTC. Translating it yields CASSLNPSGGGGEQFF.